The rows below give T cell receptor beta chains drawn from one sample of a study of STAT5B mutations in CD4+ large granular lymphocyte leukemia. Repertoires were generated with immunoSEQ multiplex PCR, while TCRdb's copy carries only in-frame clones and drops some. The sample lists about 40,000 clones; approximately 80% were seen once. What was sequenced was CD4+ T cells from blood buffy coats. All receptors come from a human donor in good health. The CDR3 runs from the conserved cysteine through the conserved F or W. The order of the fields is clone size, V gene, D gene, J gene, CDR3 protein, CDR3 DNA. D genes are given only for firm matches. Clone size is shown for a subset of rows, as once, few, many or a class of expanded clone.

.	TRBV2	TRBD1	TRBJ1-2	CASQPGTGAGYTF	TGTGCCAGTCAACCCGGGACAGGGGCTGGCTACACCTTC
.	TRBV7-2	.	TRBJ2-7	CASSLGFVFTGHPYEQYF	TGTGCCAGCAGCTTAGGATTCGTCTTTACAGGGCATCCCTACGAGCAGTACTTC
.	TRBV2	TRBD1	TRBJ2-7	CASSPTGVSYEQYF	TGTGCCAGCAGTCCGACAGGGGTCTCCTACGAGCAGTACTTC
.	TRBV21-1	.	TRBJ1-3	CARSGRNSGNTIYF	TGTGCCAGGTCGGGACGGAACTCTGGAAACACCATATATTTT
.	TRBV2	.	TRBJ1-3	CASSGQDASGNTIYF	TGTGCCAGCAGTGGACAGGATGCGTCCGGAAACACCATATATTTT
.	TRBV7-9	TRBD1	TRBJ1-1	CASSLARDRGDMNTEAFF	TGTGCCAGCAGCTTAGCTAGGGACAGGGGGGATATGAACACTGAAGCTTTCTTT
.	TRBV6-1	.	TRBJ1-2	CASSLRQYGYGYTF	TGTGCCAGCAGCCTCAGACAGTACGGCTATGGCTACACCTTC
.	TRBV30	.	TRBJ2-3	CAWSGAGGAVTDTQYF	TGTGCCTGGAGTGGCGCTGGGGGGGCGGTCACAGATACGCAGTATTTT
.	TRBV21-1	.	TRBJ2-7	CASSKARRTVPLFEQYF	TGTGCCAGCAGCAAAGCGCGTAGGACAGTTCCCCTATTTGAGCAGTACTTC
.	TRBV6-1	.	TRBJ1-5	CASSGLGTRHF	TGTGCCAGCAGCGGATTGGGGACACGGCATTTT
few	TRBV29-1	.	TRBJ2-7	CSVRETYEQYF	TGCAGCGTCCGGGAAACCTACGAGCAGTACTTC
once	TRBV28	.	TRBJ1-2	CASSQNYGYTF	TGTGCCAGCAGTCAAAACTATGGCTACACCTTC
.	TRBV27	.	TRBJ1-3	CASSQIPSGNTIYF	TGTGCCAGCAGTCAGATCCCCTCTGGAAACACCATATATTTT
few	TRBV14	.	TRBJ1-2	CASSQRRAYGYTF	TGTGCCAGCAGCCAGCGCAGGGCCTATGGCTACACCTTC
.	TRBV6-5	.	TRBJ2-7	CASSYRVNNEQYF	TGTGCCAGCAGTTACAGGGTCAACAACGAGCAGTACTTC
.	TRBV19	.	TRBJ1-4	CASSMGTAEKLFF	TGTGCCAGTAGTATGGGAACAGCCGAAAAACTGTTTTTT
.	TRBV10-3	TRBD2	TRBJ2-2	CAIQRGGDTGELFF	TGTGCCATCCAGCGGGGCGGCGACACCGGGGAGCTGTTTTTT
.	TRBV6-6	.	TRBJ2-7	CASRKLEYEQYF	TGTGCCAGCAGAAAACTAGAGTACGAGCAGTACTTC
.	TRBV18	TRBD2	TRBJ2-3	CASSSGLDRGTQYF	TGTGCCAGCTCCTCGGGACTAGACCGGGGTACGCAGTATTTT
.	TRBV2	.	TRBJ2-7	CASSETRMEQYF	TGTGCCAGCAGTGAAACAAGGATGGAGCAGTACTTC
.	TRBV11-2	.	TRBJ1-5	CASSSGRTANQPQHF	TGTGCCAGCAGCAGCGGGCGGACGGCTAATCAGCCCCAGCATTTT
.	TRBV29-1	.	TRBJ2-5	CSVLDGGETQYF	TGCAGCGTCCTGGACGGAGGGGAGACCCAGTACTTC
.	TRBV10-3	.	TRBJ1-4	CAISESVQNNEKLFF	TGTGCCATCAGTGAGTCGGTTCAGAACAATGAAAAACTGTTTTTT
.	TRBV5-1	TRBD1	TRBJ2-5	CASSPGGTGEETQYF	TGCGCCAGCAGCCCGGGGGGGACAGGGGAAGAGACCCAGTACTTC
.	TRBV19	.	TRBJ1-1	CASSHQGFPEAFF	TGTGCCAGTAGTCACCAGGGGTTTCCTGAAGCTTTCTTT